Sequencing of this T cell receptor (beta chain) was carried out in a study of blood T cell repertoires in COVID-19. Across the study: Acute-phase and convalescent COVID-19 samples originated in the United States, Italy and Spain. From T cells, B-cell-depleted T cells, or PBMCs came the material, which was cDNA or gDNA.

As processed by the authors: Estimation of nucleated cell counts relied on the amplification of reference gene primers. Data came from immunoSEQ multiplex PCR; TCRdb stores just in-frame clones and leaves some out. V and J calls and clone size are copied from that table; D and trimming were computed from the DNA. The data hold around 150,000 clones, with about 77% observed a single time. The sequencing input was peripheral blood. The sequence came from a woman older than 75 with acute or convalescent COVID-19.

CDR3 coding DNA: TGTGCCAGCAGCTTAAGGGGGGCGGGAGGGCCCCGCAATGAGCAGTTCTTC. Translating it yields CASSLRGAGGPRNEQFF. V gene TRBV7-3 combines with J gene TRBJ2-1, with TRBD2 matching 9 bases. CDR1 is SGHTA, CDR2 FQGTGA, per germline. The V segment lost 1 base and the J segment 6 bases; nucleotides outside the gene matches: 10. This CDR3 spans 17 amino acids.